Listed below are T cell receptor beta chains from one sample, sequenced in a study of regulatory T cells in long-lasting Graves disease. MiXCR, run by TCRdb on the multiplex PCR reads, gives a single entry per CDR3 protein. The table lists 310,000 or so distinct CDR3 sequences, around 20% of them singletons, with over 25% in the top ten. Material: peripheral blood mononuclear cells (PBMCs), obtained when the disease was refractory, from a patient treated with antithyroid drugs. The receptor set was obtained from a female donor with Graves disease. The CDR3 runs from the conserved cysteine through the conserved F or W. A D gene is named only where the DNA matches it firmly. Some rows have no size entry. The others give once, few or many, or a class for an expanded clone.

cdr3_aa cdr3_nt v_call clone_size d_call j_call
CASSLISGAFINIQYF TGTGCCAGCAGTTTGATTAGCGGAGCCTTTATAAACATTCAGTACTTC TRBV12-3/TRBV12-4 many - TRBJ2-4
CASSPGTAEQYF TGTGCCAGCTCACCCGGGACAGCCGAGCAGTACTTC TRBV18 few TRBD1 TRBJ2-7
CAWSKMGGVIGEQYF TGTGCCTGGAGTAAAATGGGGGGGGTAATAGGCGAGCAGTACTTC TRBV30 few TRBD2 TRBJ2-7
CASSADGRNSPLHF TGTGCCAGCAGCGCGGACGGGCGGAATTCACCCCTCCACTTT TRBV9 - - TRBJ1-6
CASSLNLAGTDTQYF TGTGCCAGCAGTTTAAATCTAGCGGGCACAGATACGCAGTATTTT TRBV12-3/TRBV12-4 few TRBD2 TRBJ2-3
CASSIRSEIGLANTGELFF TGTGCCAGTAGTATAAGGTCTGAAATTGGTCTAGCGAACACCGGGGAGCTGTTTTTT TRBV19 - - TRBJ2-2
CASSLAGLAGETQYF TGTGCCAGCAGCTTAGCTGGACTAGCGGGAGAGACCCAGTACTTC TRBV7-2 many TRBD2 TRBJ2-5
CASSSTGHGTDTQYF TGTGCCAGCAGCTCCACGGGGCACGGCACAGATACGCAGTATTTT TRBV7-8 - - TRBJ2-3
CASSQGAARGRDQPQHF TGCGCCAGCAGCCAAGGAGCGGCCAGGGGGCGCGATCAGCCCCAGCATTTT TRBV4-1 - TRBD1 TRBJ1-5
CASSPSRTAINEKLFF TGTGCCAGCAGCCCCTCTCGGACAGCCATTAATGAAAAACTGTTTTTT TRBV7-8 many - TRBJ1-4